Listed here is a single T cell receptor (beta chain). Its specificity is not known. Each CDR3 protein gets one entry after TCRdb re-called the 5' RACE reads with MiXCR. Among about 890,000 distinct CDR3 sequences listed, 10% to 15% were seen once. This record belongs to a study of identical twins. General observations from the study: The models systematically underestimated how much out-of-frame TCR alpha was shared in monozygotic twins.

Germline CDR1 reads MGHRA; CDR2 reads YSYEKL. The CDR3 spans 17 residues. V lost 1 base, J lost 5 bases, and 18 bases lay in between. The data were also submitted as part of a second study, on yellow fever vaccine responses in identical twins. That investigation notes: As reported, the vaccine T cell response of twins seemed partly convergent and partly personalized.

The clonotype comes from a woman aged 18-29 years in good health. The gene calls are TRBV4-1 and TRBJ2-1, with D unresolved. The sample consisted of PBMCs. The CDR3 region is CASSQVEHALADNEQFF. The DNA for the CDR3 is TGCGCCAGCAGCCAAGTTGAACATGCACTGGCCGACAATGAGCAGTTCTTC.